This T cell receptor beta chain is from a study of cytomegalovirus exposure and HLA in healthy donors. Study-level findings and limits: Most TCR sequences were uncommon, yet certain public TCRs appeared in many donors.

V lost 4 bases to trimming and J lost 4 bases, with 11 bases between them. CDR3 size: 14 residues. Germline V CDR1 and CDR2: MNHEY, SMNVEV (reference sequence). Remarks on this clone: Its antigen is currently unknown.

The PCR contained 60 Vbeta and 13 Jbeta primers. The assay was immunoSEQ multiplex PCR, and TCRdb's table has in-frame clones only and misses some. The table lists about 110,000 clones, 65% to 80% of them singletons. The sequenced sample consisted of PBMCs. The V and J genes are TRBV27 and TRBJ1-5, with D possibly matching TRBD1 (6 bases). The receptor was isolated from a woman aged 45-65 years in good health and CMV-seropositive. The CDR3 bases are TGTGCCAGCAGTTGGGGGCAGACGAATCAGCCCCAGCATTTT. It specifies CASSWGQTNQPQHF.